This T cell receptor beta chain came from a study of cytomegalovirus exposure and HLA in healthy donors. The CDR3 spans 13 residues. From germline, CDR1 is MGHRA and CDR2 YSYEKL. V lost 6 bases, J lost 4 bases, and 12 bases lay in between. This clone was recorded a few times. Primers: 60 Vbeta forward and 13 Jbeta reverse. Profiling relied on immunoSEQ multiplex PCR, and the TCRdb table lists in-frame clones only, not all of them. The sample lists some 150,000 clones, about three quarters occurring once. The gene calls are TRBV4-1 and TRBJ2-5; the D is unclear. The origin of this receptor is a male donor in good health and CMV-seronegative. Sequenced input: PBMCs. CDR3 sequence reads: CASSKNSAETQYF. The CDR3 DNA reads as TGCGCCAGCAGTAAAAACAGTGCAGAGACCCAGTACTTC.